Shown below are 13 T cell receptor beta chains from a single sample sequenced in a study of T cell repertoires in cytomegalovirus infection. TCRdb itself ran the reads through MiXCR, one entry per CDR3 protein. The sample records hundreds of thousands of distinct CDR3 sequences, over 25% being singletons. For these TCRs, the target antigens are not known. The sample consisted of cultured CD8+ T cells from PBMCs, taken from culture after CMV antigen stimulation. The origin of the receptors is a human donor in good health (CMV status not recorded). Some clones in this sample may be carry-over from other donors' samples.

A note on this clonotype: A much bigger clone sits one base away, suggesting this may be a read error. Written as DNA, the CDR3 is TGTACCAGCAGGGGGCTTAGCACAGATACGCAGTATTTT. Its translation: CTSRGLSTDTQYF. The J gene is TRBJ2-3, the V gene TRBV7-2; possible D gene TRBD1, 5 bases. Germline values: CDR1 SGHTA, CDR2 FQGNSA. The CDR3 extends over 13 amino acids. V lost 6 bases and J 0 bases, leaving 7 bases between the germline ends.

The chain combines TRBV6-1 with TRBJ2-1; weak D call: TRBD1 (7 bases). CDR3 size: 12 residues. With 4 bases removed from V and 9 bases from J, the gap between germline ends came to 10 bases. Germline V gives CDR1 MNHNS, CDR2 SASEGT. The CDR3 sequence is CASSAGGSEQFF. DNA for the CDR3: TGTGCCAGCAGTGCAGGGGGGAGTGAGCAGTTCTTC.

This clonotype was counted at least ten times. The V call is TRBV7-2, the J call TRBJ1-1; D is unclear. The germline gives CDR1 SGHTA, CDR2 FQGNSA. This CDR3 is built from 14 residues. V was pared by 2 bases and J by 3 bases, with 10 bases between. In DNA, the CDR3 is TGTGCCAGCAGCTTATGGTATGGGGACACTGAAGCTTTCTTT. This translates into CASSLWYGDTEAFF. The variable domain in full, with the rest retrieved from reference TRBV7-2 and TRBJ1-1, is GAGVSQSPSNKVTEKGKDVELRCDPISGHTALYWYRQSLGQGLEFLIYFQGNSAPDKSGLPSDRFSAERTGGSVSTLTIQRTQQEDSAVYLCASSLWYGDTEAFFGQGTRLTVV.

This clonotype was detected a few times. The chain links TRBV27 to TRBJ1-1; D remains ambiguous. The CDR3 extends over 15 amino acids. CDR1 and CDR2 (germline): MNHEY, SMNVEV (reference sequence). V lost 5 bases to trimming and J lost 4 bases, with 17 bases between them. In DNA form, the CDR3 reads TGTGCCAGCAGTCCAGCCCCAGGCCCCTTCACTGAAGCTTTCTTT. This translates into CASSPAPGPFTEAFF.

The genes are TRBV7-2 and TRBJ2-1, with D possibly being TRBD2 (6 bases). The length of the CDR3 is 15 residues. V shed 5 bases and J shed 0 bases, with 11 bases lying between them. Germline V gene data show CDR1 as SGHTA and CDR2 as FQGNSA. Here the CDR3 DNA reads TGTGCCAGCAGCCAGAACGGGGGCTCCTACAATGAGCAGTTCTTC. It yields the protein CASSQNGGSYNEQFF. The variable domain in full, completed from reference TRBV7-2 and TRBJ2-1, reads GAGVSQSPSNKVTEKGKDVELRCDPISGHTALYWYRQSLGQGLEFLIYFQGNSAPDKSGLPSDRFSAERTGGSVSTLTIQRTQQEDSAVYLCASSQNGGSYNEQFFGPGTRLTVL.

This clonotype has a handful of counts. The rearrangement links TRBV6-1 to TRBJ2-5; possibly TRBD1 for D (7 bases). CDR3 length: 18 residues. Germline V gives CDR1 MNHNS, CDR2 SASEGT. The V and J ends lost 4 bases and 0 bases respectively, with 21 bases between them. CDR3 in amino acids: CASSGPIGGQLYQETQYF. As DNA, the CDR3 is TGTGCCAGCAGTGGTCCTATCGGGGGACAGCTGTACCAAGAGACCCAGTACTTC.

The chain carries TRBV6-6 and TRBJ2-2; 8 bases line up with TRBD2. The CDR3 length is 13 residues. V gave up 2 bases and J gave up 7 bases; unmatched junction bases: 0. Germline V lookup: CDR1 MNHNY, CDR2 SVGAGI (reference sequence). The CDR3 DNA is TGTGCCAGCAGTTACGCGGGGGGCGGGGAGCTGTTTTTT. Residues: CASSYAGGGELFF.

The chain joins TRBV4-1 to TRBJ1-4, with D unresolved. The V and J ends lost 0 bases and 5 bases respectively, with 10 bases between them. The germline V gene encodes CDR1 MGHRA and CDR2 YSYEKL. The CDR3 spans 15 residues. The CDR3 sequence: CASSQDPDGNEKLFF. The CDR3 DNA is TGCGCCAGCAGCCAAGATCCGGACGGAAATGAAAAACTGTTTTTT.

V usage is TRBV12-5 and J usage is TRBJ2-1, with 9 bases aligning to TRBD2. Germline V gives CDR1 LGHNT, CDR2 FRNRAP. This CDR3 has 16 residues. With 5 bases clipped from V and 10 bases from J, the junction kept 15 bases outside the gene matches. The CDR3 loop is CASGPPGAGGPGEQFF. As DNA, the CDR3 is TGTGCTAGTGGTCCCCCAGGGGCGGGGGGGCCTGGGGAGCAGTTCTTC.

This clonotype was detected many times. V gene TRBV7-2 combines with J gene TRBJ1-6, with TRBD1 matching over 7 bases. This CDR3 comprises 16 residues. V gave up 5 bases and J gave up 8 bases; unmatched junction bases: 12. Germline CDR1 and CDR2: SGHTA and FQGNSA. The DNA for the CDR3 is TGTGCCAGCAGCCCAGAAAGTAGGGGGCGAGATTCACCCCTCCACTTT. Translating it yields CASSPESRGRDSPLHF.

The sample holds a few counts of this clonotype. V usage is TRBV7-8 and J usage is TRBJ2-2, with D tentatively TRBD2 (5 bases). Germline V gene lookup returns CDR1 SGHVS and CDR2 FQNEAQ. This CDR3 is built from 17 residues. V lost 5 bases and J lost 1, with 17 bases in between. DNA for the CDR3: TGTGCCAGCAGCCCAGCGGCTGGCCCTATGAACACCGGGGAGCTGTTTTTT. Translating gives CASSPAAGPMNTGELFF.

On this clonotype itself: This could be a read error, since a much larger clone is one nucleotide away. The rearrangement joins TRBV7-2 to TRBJ1-2; 10 nucleotides align to TRBD1. This CDR3 comprises 16 residues. The germline gives CDR1 SGHTA, CDR2 FQGNSA. This CDR3 is CASSLATTGGTNSDAF. The CDR3 region has the DNA TGTGCCAGCAGCTTAGCCACGACAGGGGGCACAAATTCAGATGCCTTC.

The chain employs TRBV4-1 and TRBJ2-1, with 10 bases aligning to TRBD2. Germline CDR1 reads MGHRA; CDR2 reads YSYEKL. This CDR3 spans 16 amino acids. V dropped 4 bases and J dropped 9; count of bases not matched to a gene: 12. CDR3 DNA: TGCGCCAGCAGCCTCCAAGGCAGCGGGGGGGCCGGTGAGCAGTTCTTC. The encoded protein is CASSLQGSGGAGEQFF.